A selection of T cell receptor beta chains follows, all from one sample in a study of blood T cell repertoires in COVID-19. Sequencing used immunoSEQ multiplex PCR; TCRdb keeps in-frame clones, though not all of them. The sample holds about 140,000 clones, around 82% seen once. Sequenced sample: PBMCs or T cells enriched from blood (not recorded which). These receptors originate from a man between 50 and 59 years old in a cohort exposed to, infected with or recovered from COVID-19 (not recorded which). Both conserved end residues are part of each CDR3. D genes are given only for firm matches. Clone sizes are given selectively: once, few, many, or a class where the clone is expanded.

clone_size | j_call | v_call | d_call | cdr3_nt | cdr3_aa
. | TRBJ2-4 | TRBV7-8 | . | TGTGCCAGCAGCCTTGCGGGGCCAAACATTCAGTACTTC | CASSLAGPNIQYF
few | TRBJ1-6 | TRBV10-2 | . | TGCGCCAGCCTCTCCGGGGGGAGGGAAGATTCACCCCTCCACTTT | CASLSGGREDSPLHF
. | TRBJ2-1 | TRBV7-7 | . | TGTGCCAGCAGCTTATCGGTTGGAGTTGGTGAGCAGTTCTTC | CASSLSVGVGEQFF
. | TRBJ1-5 | TRBV5-5 | TRBD1 | TGTGCCAGCAGCTGGGGACAGGGCTATAGCAATCAGCCCCAGCATTTT | CASSWGQGYSNQPQHF
few | TRBJ1-5 | TRBV25-1 | . | TGTGCCAGCAGTGAGAGTCGGTTTAGCAATCAGCCCCAGCATTTT | CASSESRFSNQPQHF
. | TRBJ2-7 | TRBV27 | . | TGTGCCAGCAGTTTAAACAGGATGAGCTACGAGCAGTACTTC | CASSLNRMSYEQYF
. | TRBJ2-7 | TRBV7-8 | TRBD1 | TGTGCCAGCAGCCCCGGACCGGGACAGGGTCACGAGCAGTACTTC | CASSPGPGQGHEQYF
. | TRBJ1-6 | TRBV27 | . | TGTGCCAGCAGTTTTCGAGGGGGAAATTCACCCCTCCACTTT | CASSFRGGNSPLHF
. | TRBJ2-3 | TRBV19 | . | TGTGCCAGTAGCGGGACTACAGATACGCAGTATTTT | CASSGTTDTQYF
. | TRBJ2-2 | TRBV3-1/TRBV3-2 | . | TGTGCCAGCAGCCACTCCGGGGAGCTGTTTTTT | CASSHSGELFF
. | TRBJ2-7 | TRBV29-1 | TRBD2 | TGCAGCGTCCTAGCGGGGCCGTTTGGCGAGCAGTACTTC | CSVLAGPFGEQYF
few | TRBJ2-1 | TRBV11-3 | TRBD2 | TGTGCCAGCAGCTCCACTAGCGGGGCATACAATGAGCAGTTCTTC | CASSSTSGAYNEQFF
. | TRBJ1-1 | TRBV2 | TRBD1 | TGTGCCAGCAGTGAGACAGGGTCGTTGACTGAAGCTTTCTTT | CASSETGSLTEAFF
. | TRBJ1-2 | TRBV29-1 | . | TGCAGCGTTGAATCGGGGGGAATCTACGGCTACACCTTC | CSVESGGIYGYTF
few | TRBJ1-1 | TRBV4-3 | TRBD1 | TGCGCCAGCAGCCAAGATCGATTTCAGGGGGTGAACACTGAAGCTTTCTTT | CASSQDRFQGVNTEAFF
. | TRBJ2-7 | TRBV30 | . | TGTGCCTGGGCGCAAAGGGAGGAGCAGTACTTC | CAWAQREEQYF
few | TRBJ2-1 | TRBV7-9 | . | TGTGCCAGCAGCCCACGGACAGATTACAATGAGCAGTTCTTC | CASSPRTDYNEQFF
few | TRBJ1-5 | TRBV7-8 | . | TGTGCCAGCAGCCCCTCAGGGCAGGCTCAGCCCCAGCATTTT | CASSPSGQAQPQHF
. | TRBJ2-7 | TRBV9 | . | TGTGCCAGCAGAGGGGGCTACGAGCAGTACTTC | CASRGGYEQYF
. | TRBJ2-1 | TRBV29-1 | TRBD2 | TGCAGCGTTGAAGCGTCACTAGCGTTTGAGCAGTTCTTC | CSVEASLAFEQFF